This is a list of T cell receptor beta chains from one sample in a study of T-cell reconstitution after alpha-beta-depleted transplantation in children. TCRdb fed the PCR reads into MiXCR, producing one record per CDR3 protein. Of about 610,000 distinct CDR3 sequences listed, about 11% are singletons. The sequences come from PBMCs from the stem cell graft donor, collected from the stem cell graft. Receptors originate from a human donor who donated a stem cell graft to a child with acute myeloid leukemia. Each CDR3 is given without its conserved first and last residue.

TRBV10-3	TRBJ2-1	AISLSGGQGDEQF
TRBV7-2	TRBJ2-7	ASSSLGLEQY
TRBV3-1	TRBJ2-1	ASRRLDNEQF
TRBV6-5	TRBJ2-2	ASSENTGELF
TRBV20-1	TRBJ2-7	SARLPTRGREQY
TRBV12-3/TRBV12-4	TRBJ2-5	ASSSDRGLGETQY
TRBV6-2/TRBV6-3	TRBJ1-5	ASEDTRNQPQH
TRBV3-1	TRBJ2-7	ASSRGQSYEQY
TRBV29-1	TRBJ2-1	SVVQAGGYNEQF
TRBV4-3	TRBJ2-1	ASSQDLWTQISCEQF
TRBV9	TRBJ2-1	ASSVETSGRGEQF
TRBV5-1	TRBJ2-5	ASSLTGGTSTETQY